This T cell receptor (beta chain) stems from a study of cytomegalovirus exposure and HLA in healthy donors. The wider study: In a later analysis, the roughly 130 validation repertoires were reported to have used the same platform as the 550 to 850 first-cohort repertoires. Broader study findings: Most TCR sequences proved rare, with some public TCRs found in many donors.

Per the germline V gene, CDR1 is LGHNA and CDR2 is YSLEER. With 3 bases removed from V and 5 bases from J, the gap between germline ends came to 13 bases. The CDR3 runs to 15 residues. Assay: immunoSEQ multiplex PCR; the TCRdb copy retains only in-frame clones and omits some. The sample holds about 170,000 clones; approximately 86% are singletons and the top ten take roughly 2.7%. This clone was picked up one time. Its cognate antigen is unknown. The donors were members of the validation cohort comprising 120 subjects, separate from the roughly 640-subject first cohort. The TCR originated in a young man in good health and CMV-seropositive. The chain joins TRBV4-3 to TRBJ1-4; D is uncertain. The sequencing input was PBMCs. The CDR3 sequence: CASSQTGSLNEKLFF. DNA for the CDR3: TGCGCCAGCAGCCAGACGGGGTCCCTGAATGAAAAACTGTTTTTT.